What follows are 18 T cell receptor beta chains derived from one specimen sequenced in a study of early T cells in non-severe SARS-CoV-2 infection. TCRdb re-analysed the 5' RACE reads in MiXCR, keeping a single row per CDR3 protein. The data contain fewer than 85,000 distinct CDR3 sequences, about 12% of them singletons. The sequenced sample was whole blood. These receptors all stem from an adult who was a healthcare worker with PCR-confirmed SARS-CoV-2 infection or an uninfected control (not recorded which).

This clonotype was recorded a few times. The gene calls are TRBV29-1 and TRBJ1-6; 9 bases line up with TRBD1. This CDR3 has 13 amino acids. Germline V gene data show CDR1 as SQVTM and CDR2 as ANQGSEA. After removal of 6 bases from V and 5 bases from J, the junction contained 2 bases not matched to a gene. CDR3 sequence: CSVWTGDNSPLHF. In DNA form, the CDR3 reads TGCAGCGTCTGGACAGGGGATAATTCACCCCTCCACTTT.

This clonotype was picked up a small number of times. This chain joins TRBV5-6 and TRBJ2-3; D is unresolved. The V gene's germline CDR1 is SGHDT and CDR2 YYEEEE. The ends were cut back, 0 bases at V and 2 bases at J, with 4 bases in the middle. This CDR3 has 13 residues. The CDR3 DNA sequence: TGTGCCAGCAGCTTGGAGGTCACAGATACGCAGTATTTT. This sequence encodes CASSLEVTDTQYF.

This clonotype was detected a few times. The chain couples TRBV28 to TRBJ2-4; 8 bases fit TRBD1. This CDR3 has 13 residues. Germline lookup yields CDR1 MDHEN and CDR2 SYDVKM. Trimming at V came to 6 bases and at J to 9 bases, leaving 7 bases not matched to a gene. The CDR3 coding sequence is TGTGCCAGCAGAAATCCGGGACAGGCCATTCAGTACTTC. Translation gives CASRNPGQAIQYF.

In its sample, this clonotype was seen many times. J is TRBJ2-5 and V is TRBV6-5, with D possibly matching TRBD2 (6 bases). Germline CDR1 and CDR2: MNHEY and SVGAGI. The CDR3 is 15 residues long. The V end was cut by 2 bases, the J end by 6 bases, with 16 bases between. The DNA of the CDR3 is TGTGCCAGCAGTTACCGCGGCCGGGACTCTAAGACCCAGTACTTC. This translates into CASSYRGRDSKTQYF.

This clonotype was detected ten times or more. The chain combines TRBV27 with TRBJ1-3; D is unclear. Germline assignment: CDR1 MNHEY and CDR2 SMNVEV (reference sequence). V gave up 1 base and J gave up 3 bases, with 25 bases separating them. The length of the CDR3 is 20 residues. CDR3 sequence reads: CASSLFALSTSFTFGNTIYF. The CDR3 DNA is TGTGCCAGCAGTTTATTCGCCCTCTCGACGAGCTTTACTTTTGGAAACACCATATATTTT.

In its sample, this clonotype was seen many times. The chain carries TRBV5-1 and TRBJ2-1; 8 bases agree with TRBD1. The V and J ends lost 3 bases and 6 bases, in that order; junction bases with no gene match: 5. Germline V gene lookup returns CDR1 SGHRS and CDR2 YFSETQ. This CDR3 is built from 14 residues. CDR3 sequence (DNA): TGCGCCAGCAGCTCTCTTACAGGGGGCAATGAGCAGTTCTTC. As protein: CASSSLTGGNEQFF.

The J gene is TRBJ1-2, the V gene TRBV5-1; unclear D gene. Trimming shortened V by 0 bases and J by 1 base, and 7 bases separated the two germline ends. This CDR3 region has 14 residues. CDR1 and CDR2 (germline): SGHRS, YFSETQ. Written as DNA, the CDR3 is TGCGCCAGCAGCTTGGGACCGGATAACTATGGCTACACCTTC. Amino acid sequence: CASSLGPDNYGYTF.

This clonotype occurred many times. The chain uses TRBV18 and TRBJ2-7, with D perhaps being TRBD1 or TRBD2 (7 bases each). Germline-derived CDR1 and CDR2 are KGHSH and LQKENI. V was clipped by 6 bases and J by 3 bases, with 18 bases between them. The CDR3 is 15 residues long. The CDR3 spells CASSVGEGARYEQYF. In DNA form, the CDR3 reads TGTGCCAGCTCGGTCGGGGAGGGGGCGCGCTACGAGCAGTACTTC.

The J gene is TRBJ1-2, the V gene TRBV6-5; D is undetermined. V gave up 0 bases and J gave up 8 bases, with 13 bases separating them. The germline V gene has CDR1 MNHEY and CDR2 SVGAGI. The CDR3 extends over 14 amino acids. The CDR3 DNA reads TGTGCCAGCAGTTACTCGATGACGGCGGACGGCTACACCTTC. Translated, it gives CASSYSMTADGYTF.

This clonotype appeared a few times. The rearrangement uses TRBV11-2 and TRBJ2-5; no clear D. The CDR3 runs to 14 residues. V was shortened by 7 bases and J by 5 bases, with 17 bases between the two germline ends. The germline V gene encodes CDR1 SGHAT and CDR2 FQNNGV. The CDR3 region is CASIPSGSRETQYF. CDR3 nucleotides: TGTGCCAGCATCCCGAGTGGGTCTCGGGAGACCCAGTACTTC.

The genes are TRBV24-1 and TRBJ1-5, with 7 bases aligning to TRBD1. In germline, CDR1 is KGHDR, CDR2 SFDVKD. The CDR3 is made up of 16 amino acids. V trimming: 4 bases; J trimming: 6 bases; junction bases outside the gene matches: 11. The CDR3 here is CATSELDRPRSQPQHF. DNA for the CDR3: TGTGCCACCAGTGAGTTGGACAGGCCTCGGAGTCAGCCCCAGCATTTT.

The V call is TRBV11-3, the J call TRBJ1-1; no reliable D call. This CDR3 has 14 amino acids. V was trimmed by 7 bases and J by 4 bases, leaving 16 bases between them. The V gene's germline CDR1 is SGHNT and CDR2 YENEEA. CDR3 coding DNA: TGTGCCAGCATCCTCCGGGAGGGTGGCACTGAAGCTTTCTTT. Translated, it gives CASILREGGTEAFF.

This clonotype was detected only a few times. The chain combines TRBV7-9 with TRBJ2-3; D not resolved. This CDR3 comprises 11 residues. Trimming stripped 3 bases from V and 6 bases from J, with 4 bases between. The germline V gene has CDR1 SEHNR and CDR2 FQNEAQ (reference sequence). CDR3 sequence: CASSFRDTQYF. CDR3 bases: TGTGCCAGCAGCTTCAGGGATACGCAGTATTTT.

The rearrangement uses TRBV18 and TRBJ2-3; 7 bases line up with TRBD2. Trimming cost V 3 bases and J 5 bases; bases outside gene matches: 11. Germline loops: CDR1 KGHSH, CDR2 LQKENI. The CDR3 extends over 16 amino acids. The DNA of the CDR3 is TGTGCCAGCTCACCTTTAGATGGCGGGAGCGGAGATACGCAGTATTTT. Its protein is CASSPLDGGSGDTQYF.

The table lists this clonotype with many counts. The rearrangement uses TRBV15 and TRBJ2-1; D gene uncertain. V shed 0 bases and J shed 7 bases, with 7 bases lying between them. The CDR3 totals 13 residues. From germline, CDR1 is LNHNV and CDR2 YYDKDF (reference sequence). In DNA form, the CDR3 reads TGTGCCACCAGCAGAGATGGTGTAAATGAGCAGTTCTTC. It encodes CATSRDGVNEQFF. Looking up the rest from reference TRBV15 and TRBJ2-1 gives the full variable domain: DAMVIQNPRYQVTQFGKPVTLSCSQTLNHNVMYWYQQKSSQAPKLLFHYYDKDFNNEADTPDNFQSRRPNTSFCFLDIRSPGLGDTAMYLCATSRDGVNEQFFGPGTRLTVL.

This clonotype has ten or more counts. V gene TRBV6-1 combines with J gene TRBJ1-1; D is ambiguous. This CDR3 spans 13 amino acids. Germline V gives CDR1 MNHNS, CDR2 SASEGT. Trimming took off 1 base at V and 6 bases at J, with 9 bases between the two ends. The CDR3, as DNA: TGTGCCAGCAGTGAAGGGGTTAGCTCTGAAGCTTTCTTT. This gives the protein CASSEGVSSEAFF.

This clonotype has ten or more counts. The chain uses TRBV18 and TRBJ2-3; D unresolved. CDR1 is KGHSH and CDR2 is LQKENI in the germline V gene. This CDR3 has 16 residues. V gave up 0 bases and J gave up 1 base, with 11 bases separating them. The CDR3 here is CASSPPVFDGTDTQYF. In DNA, the CDR3 is TGTGCCAGCTCACCACCGGTATTTGATGGCACAGATACGCAGTATTTT.

In this sample, this clonotype turned up many times. The chain employs TRBV11-2 and TRBJ1-2; D ambiguous. CDR1 SGHAT and CDR2 FQNNGV come from the germline V gene. The V gene lost 1 base and the J gene lost 2 bases, with 8 bases spanning the gap. This CDR3 has 14 amino acids. The CDR3 region is CASSLVGGNYGYTF. CDR3 DNA: TGTGCCAGCAGCTTAGTTGGAGGGAACTATGGCTACACCTTC.